One sample yielded the 28 T cell receptor beta chains listed below, sequenced in a study of human T cells and chemical hapten exposure (dated by TCRdb to about 2021). The time point label corresponds to: pre-sensitization, week 0. The sample's treatment or condition label, in plain terms: therapeutic diphenylcyclopropenone sensitization with weekly scalp DPC. Receptor libraries were prepared by RACE. The instrument was a NextSeq 500. The raw public reads went through TCRdb reprocessing: fastp at Q25, MiXCR clone calling, in-frame beta chains kept. One record per CDR3 amino acid sequence lists the most common genes and DNA. This sample is represented by about 68,000 distinct CDR3 sequences; about a tenth of them were singletons. The leading ten clones occupy over 4% of the sample. The sample in question was whole blood, obtained in connection with sensitization to the hapten diphenylcyclopropenone (DPC). The source is a woman in her fifties or sixties with alopecia areata. Some clones in this sample may be carry-over from other donors' samples.

The chain has TRBV20-1 and TRBJ1-1, with a possible D match to TRBD1 (5 bases). Germline-derived CDR1 and CDR2 are DFQATT and SNEGSKA (reference sequence). The CDR3 runs 14 residues. The V end lost 3 bases, the J end lost 5 bases, and 16 bases lay between the germline ends. The CDR3 loop is CSASAHRLGTEAFF. Written as DNA, the CDR3 is TGCAGTGCTAGTGCCCACAGGCTCGGAACTGAAGCTTTCTTT.

In this sample, this clonotype turned up many times. The chain is built from TRBV6-6 and TRBJ1-5; D unclear. Germline CDR1 reads MNHNY; CDR2 reads SVGAGI (reference sequence). The CDR3 sequence is 15 residues long. Trimming took off 0 bases at V and 6 bases at J, with 12 bases between the two ends. The CDR3 region is CASSYSKSGSQPQHF. CDR3 nucleotide sequence: TGTGCCAGCAGTTACTCGAAATCGGGCAGTCAGCCCCAGCATTTT.

The chain links TRBV6-5 to TRBJ1-1; possibly TRBD1 for D (6 bases). The V end lost 6 bases, the J end lost 1 base, and 15 bases lay between the germline ends. The CDR3 is 15 amino acids. Germline CDR1 MNHEY, CDR2 SVGAGI. The CDR3 protein is CASRSRRGQNTEAFF. CDR3 DNA sequence: TGTGCCAGCAGGTCCCGCAGGGGCCAGAACACTGAAGCTTTCTTT.

The CDR3 DNA follows: TGTGCCAGCAGTTACGGACAGATTAGAGGCGATGGCTACACCTTC. Its protein product is CASSYGQIRGDGYTF. The rearrangement links TRBV6-2 or TRBV6-3 to TRBJ1-2, with D perhaps matching TRBD1 (6 bases). V gave up 2 bases and J gave up 6 bases, with 16 bases separating them. Germline V gene sequence: CDR1 MNHEY, CDR2 SVGEGT. The CDR3 has 15 residues.

V is TRBV11-2 and J is TRBJ2-7, with TRBD2 matching over 7 bases. From germline, CDR1 is SGHAT and CDR2 FQNNGV. The CDR3 extends over 15 amino acids. The V and J ends lost 5 bases and 3 bases, in that order; junction bases with no gene match: 10. CDR3 sequence: CASSPRRELLYEQYF. The CDR3 bases are TGTGCCAGCAGCCCCCGGCGGGAGCTTCTCTACGAGCAGTACTTC.

The genes are TRBV6-5 and TRBJ1-1, with 9 bases that match TRBD1. The junction had 11 bases not matched to a gene; V was cut back by 6 bases and J by 6 bases. Germline V gives CDR1 MNHEY, CDR2 SVGAGI. There are 15 residues in the CDR3. The CDR3 region is CASSRSTGGHAEAFF. The CDR3 coding sequence is TGTGCCAGCAGCCGCTCCACAGGGGGCCACGCTGAAGCTTTCTTT.

In this sample, this clonotype turned up a few times. V and J are TRBV4-1 and TRBJ1-1; D might be TRBD1 (5 bases). Trimming pared 5 bases from V and 4 bases from J, leaving 11 bases between. CDR1 and CDR2 (germline): MGHRA, YSYEKL. The CDR3 is 13 amino acids. The CDR3 DNA sequence: TGCGCCAGCAGCAGTAAGGGGTCCACTGAAGCTTTCTTT. It specifies CASSSKGSTEAFF.

This clonotype occurred many times. The chain couples TRBV6-6 to TRBJ2-2; D is undetermined. This CDR3 has 15 amino acids. Germline CDR1 reads MNHNY; CDR2 reads SVGAGI (reference sequence). V lost 2 bases and J lost 5, with 12 bases in between. CDR3 in amino acids: CASSYLSLFTGELFF. Written as DNA, the CDR3 is TGTGCCAGCAGTTACCTGTCCCTATTTACCGGGGAGCTGTTTTTT.

The chain joins TRBV12-3 or TRBV12-4 to TRBJ2-3; TRBD2 matches 9 bases. This CDR3 has 19 amino acids. The J segment lost 2 bases and the V segment lost 1 base, leaving 13 bases of the junction unmatched. The CDR3 DNA sequence: TGTGCCAGCAGTTTAGGCCCAGGCGGGAGGGCCACCAACACAGATACGCAGTATTTT. Translating it yields CASSLGPGGRATNTDTQYF.

The chain is built from TRBV18 and TRBJ1-2; TRBD1 might be the D (5 bases). Trimming removed 3 bases from V and 3 bases from J, with 8 bases in between. Germline assignment: CDR1 KGHSH and CDR2 LQKENI. CDR3 length: 13 amino acids. The CDR3 sequence: CASSPRGDYGYTF. The CDR3 DNA sequence: TGTGCCAGCTCACCCCGGGGGGACTATGGCTACACCTTC.

This clonotype was seen ten or more times. J is TRBJ2-1 and V is TRBV2; the match to TRBD2 covers 8 bases. Germline CDR1 and CDR2: SNHLY and FYNNEI. V trimming: 7 bases; J trimming: 10 bases; junction bases outside the gene matches: 12. This CDR3 contains 14 residues. DNA of the CDR3: TGTGCCAGCACGGGTCAGCGGGAGTCGTCCGAGCAGTTCTTC. Its translation: CASTGQRESSEQFF. The entire variable domain, with the rest obtained from reference TRBV2 and TRBJ2-1, is as follows: EPEVTQTPSHQVTQMGQEVILRCVPISNHLYFYWYRQILGQKVEFLVSFYNNEISEKSEIFDDQFSVERPDGSNFTLKIRSTKLEDSAMYFCASTGQRESSEQFFGPGTRLTVL.

This clonotype appeared a few times. The chain combines TRBV6-5 with TRBJ2-3; D tentatively reads TRBD1 or TRBD2 (6 bases each). The CDR3 consists of 16 residues. From germline, CDR1 is MNHEY and CDR2 SVGAGI. Trimming pared 6 bases from V and 6 bases from J, leaving 22 bases between. The DNA of the CDR3 is TGTGCCAGCAGCTATTCCCTAGGGGGGTCAAAGGATACGCAGTATTTT. Its protein is CASSYSLGGSKDTQYF.

The rearrangement uses TRBV10-3 and TRBJ2-3, with 14 bases fitting TRBD2. This CDR3 comprises 16 residues. Trimming took 5 bases from V and 1 from J; bases not matched to a gene: 2. CDR1 ENHRY and CDR2 SYGVKD come from the germline V gene. The CDR3 sequence: CAISPGLAGGTDTQYF. CDR3 coding DNA: TGTGCCATCAGTCCGGGACTAGCGGGGGGCACAGATACGCAGTATTTT.

This clonotype was picked up many times. The CDR3 nucleotides are TGTGCCAGCAGCTCTAGGACAGGGGAGGGCGAGCAGTACTTC. This sequence encodes CASSSRTGEGEQYF. The genes are TRBV7-6 and TRBJ2-7, with TRBD1 matching 9 bases. Trimming at V came to 4 bases and at J to 6 bases, leaving 7 bases not matched to a gene. The germline CDR1 and CDR2 sequences are SGHVS and FNYEAQ. The CDR3 is made up of 14 amino acids.

This clonotype was seen more than once but under ten times. V gene TRBV20-1 combines with J gene TRBJ2-5; TRBD2 agrees at 9 bases. Trimming at V came to 5 bases and at J to 0 bases, leaving 4 bases not matched to a gene. In germline, CDR1 is DFQATT, CDR2 SNEGSKA (reference sequence). The CDR3 is 14 residues long. CDR3 region: CSAGLAGYQETQYF. The CDR3, as DNA: TGCAGTGCTGGTCTAGCGGGGTACCAAGAGACCCAGTACTTC.

This clonotype was seen a handful of times. The rearrangement links TRBV7-3 to TRBJ2-3; a weak D match, TRBD2 (6 bases). The V end lost 5 bases, the J end lost 1 base, and 13 bases lay between the germline ends. The CDR3 contains 15 residues. Germline V gives CDR1 SGHTA, CDR2 FQGTGA. The CDR3: CASSPMGGGTDTQYF. Written as DNA, the CDR3 is TGTGCCAGCAGCCCCATGGGCGGGGGCACAGATACGCAGTATTTT.

Concerning this clonotype itself: One base away lies a much larger clone, so this may be a sequencing read error. This rearrangement joins TRBV28 to TRBJ2-7; D is possibly TRBD2 (6 bases). Deletions cut 6 bases from V and 8 bases from J, with 20 bases between. Germline CDR1 is MDHEN and CDR2 is SYDVKM. This CDR3 has 14 residues. Here the CDR3 DNA reads TGTGCCAGCAGGGAGAACCTAGCGTCCGCCCAGCAGTACTTC. Its translation is CASRENLASAQQYF. The full variable domain, completed using reference TRBV28 and TRBJ2-7, is DVKVTQSSRYLVKRTGEKVFLECVQDMDHENMFWYRQDPGLGLRLIYFSYDVKMKEKGDIPEGYSVSREKKERFSLILESASTNQTSMYLCASRENLASAQQYFGPGTRLTVT.

This sequence joins TRBV6-1 and TRBJ2-5; D perhaps matches TRBD1 (6 bases). Germline-derived CDR1 and CDR2 are MNHNS and SASEGT. The CDR3 contains 13 residues. The V and J ends lost 3 bases and 5 bases respectively, with 10 bases between them. The CDR3 nucleotides read TGTGCCAGCAGTGATACAGGGCCGGAGACCCAGTACTTC. Residues: CASSDTGPETQYF.

This clonotype was observed a handful of times. V is TRBV4-2 and J is TRBJ2-7; TRBD2 matches 10 bases. Per the germline V gene, CDR1 is LGHNA and CDR2 is YNFKEQ. This CDR3 contains 18 residues. The trim removed 1 base at V and 4 bases at J, leaving 13 bases unmatched. The CDR3, as DNA: TGTGCCAGCAGCCAAGTCAGCAGAACAGCGGGGGGGCCATACGAGCAGTACTTC. It translates to CASSQVSRTAGGPYEQYF.

In its sample, this clonotype was seen many times. The genes are TRBV29-1 and TRBJ1-1; no reliable D call. The CDR3 is 12 residues long. CDR1 and CDR2 from the germline V gene are SQVTM and ANQGSEA. The germline V and J ends were trimmed by 7 bases and 2 bases, with 11 bases remaining between them. The CDR3 region is CSGRVQNTEAFF. DNA of the CDR3: TGCAGCGGGAGGGTCCAAAACACTGAAGCTTTCTTT.

V is TRBV4-1 and J is TRBJ2-7; D is possibly TRBD2 (6 bases). The germline V gene has CDR1 MGHRA and CDR2 YSYEKL. V shed 2 bases and J shed 0 bases, with 11 bases lying between them. This CDR3 region has 15 residues. The CDR3 DNA is TGCGCCAGCAGCCAAATGGCGGGGCCCTCCTACGAGCAGTACTTC. Residues: CASSQMAGPSYEQYF.

This clonotype turned up a few times. This chain connects TRBV5-1 to TRBJ1-1; D might be TRBD1 (5 bases). V was clipped by 4 bases and J by 2 bases, with 12 bases between them. CDR3 size: 14 residues. CDR1 SGHRS and CDR2 YFSETQ come from the germline V gene. CDR3 sequence: CASSTSDSNTEAFF. The CDR3 DNA sequence: TGCGCCAGCAGCACGTCCGACAGTAACACTGAAGCTTTCTTT.

The table lists this clonotype with a few counts. The genes are TRBV20-1 and TRBJ1-5; D is perhaps TRBD1 (5 bases). This CDR3 is 16 amino acids long. Per the germline V gene, CDR1 is DFQATT and CDR2 is SNEGSKA (reference sequence). V was cut by 5 bases and J by 5 bases, with 22 bases left in between. CDR3 sequence reads: CSALPRVGSDYQPQHF. The CDR3 bases are TGCAGTGCTTTACCCAGGGTAGGGAGCGACTATCAGCCCCAGCATTTT.

This clonotype was observed at least ten times. This chain connects TRBV24-1 to TRBJ2-1; TRBD1 aligns across 10 bases. The CDR3 is 17 amino acids. CDR1 and CDR2 (germline): KGHDR, SFDVKD. V lost 3 bases, J lost 1 base, and 5 bases stayed unmatched. This CDR3 reads CATSDATGGGSYNEQFF. DNA for the CDR3: TGTGCCACCAGTGATGCGACAGGGGGCGGTTCCTACAATGAGCAGTTCTTC.

This chain links TRBV2 with TRBJ2-2; D gene unclear. Trimming shortened V by 4 bases and J by 7 bases, and 13 bases separated the two germline ends. CDR1 SNHLY and CDR2 FYNNEI come from the germline V gene. The CDR3 is made up of 14 amino acids. The CDR3 loop is CASSVRELGGELFF. For the CDR3, the DNA is TGTGCCAGCAGTGTAAGGGAATTAGGCGGGGAGCTGTTTTTT.

The gene calls are TRBV27 and TRBJ1-5; a possible D gene is TRBD1 (5 bases). The CDR3 runs to 13 residues. The V end was cut by 3 bases, the J end by 6 bases, with 9 bases between. Germline values: CDR1 MNHEY, CDR2 SMNVEV (reference sequence). DNA for the CDR3: TGTGCCAGCAGTTTCAGGGTTAGTCAGCCCCAGCATTTT. Amino acid sequence: CASSFRVSQPQHF.

This clonotype occurred a few times. This chain links TRBV7-2 with TRBJ1-1; D not resolved. The CDR3 contains 13 residues. Looked up from germline, CDR1 is SGHTA and CDR2 is FQGNSA. Trimming removed 1 base at V and 7 bases at J, with 10 bases between. CDR3 loop: CASSLVGRGEAFF. The CDR3 DNA is TGTGCCAGCAGCTTAGTTGGGCGGGGTGAAGCTTTCTTT.

This clonotype was seen a handful of times. The chain is built from TRBV7-8 and TRBJ1-4, with 8 bases matching TRBD1. After removal of 6 bases from V and 3 bases from J, the junction contained 9 bases not matched to a gene. The CDR3 contains 16 residues. The V gene's germline CDR1 is SGHVS and CDR2 FQNEAQ. The CDR3: CASSLLQGAANEKLFF. In DNA form, the CDR3 reads TGTGCCAGCAGTTTACTGCAGGGGGCGGCTAATGAAAAACTGTTTTTT.